A single sample gave rise to the 8 T cell receptor beta chains below, sequenced in a study of response to subunit inactivated influenza vaccine. Via MiXCR, TCRdb re-called the RT-PCR reads, giving one row per CDR3 protein. This table has about 700,000 distinct CDR3 sequences, 15% to 17% appearing once. The material sequenced was PBMCs from blood, taken 11 to 12 days after vaccination. The receptors were gathered from a man aged 45 to 65 who received an inactivated influenza vaccine.

The rearrangement uses TRBV2 and TRBJ2-3; 9 bases are a match to TRBD2. J was trimmed by 2 bases and V by 7 bases; bases with no gene match: 10. CDR3 length: 16 residues. CDR1 SNHLY and CDR2 FYNNEI come from the germline V gene. Here the CDR3 DNA reads TGTGCCAGCATTGACCGGCCTAGCGGGGACACAGATACGCAGTATTTT. It specifies CASIDRPSGDTDTQYF.

This chain uses TRBV4-2 with TRBJ2-5; 13 bases are a match to TRBD2. The CDR3 length is 18 residues. Per the germline V gene, CDR1 is LGHNA and CDR2 is YNFKEQ. Trimming at V came to 0 bases and at J to 1 base, leaving 5 bases not matched to a gene. CDR3 coding DNA: TGTGCCAGCAGCCAAGAGGGGACTAGCGGGGCCCTCCAAGAGACCCAGTACTTC. Translation: CASSQEGTSGALQETQYF.

This chain joins TRBV5-5 and TRBJ1-1; TRBD1 might be the D (6 bases). CDR1 is SGHKS, CDR2 YYEKEE, per germline (reference sequence). The CDR3 length is 14 residues. V was trimmed by 4 bases and J by 1 base, leaving 11 bases between them. CDR3 loop: CASSARQANTEAFF. For the CDR3, the DNA is TGTGCCAGCAGCGCCCGACAGGCGAACACTGAAGCTTTCTTT. Variable domain in full (rest from reference TRBV5-5 and TRBJ1-1): DAGVTQSPTHLIKTRGQQVTLRCSPISGHKSVSWYQQVLGQGPQFIFQYYEKEERGRGNFPDRFSARQFPNYSSELNVNALLLGDSALYLCASSARQANTEAFFGQGTRLTVV.

This clonotype came up a few times. The chain employs TRBV20-1 and TRBJ2-5; D perhaps matches TRBD2 (5 bases). The CDR3 has 14 amino acids. V lost 2 bases and J lost 2, with 12 bases in between. CDR1 and CDR2 from the germline V gene are DFQATT and SNEGSKA (reference sequence). CDR3 in amino acids: CSARLARGQETQYF. The CDR3 DNA reads as TGCAGTGCTAGACTAGCACGGGGACAAGAGACCCAGTACTTC.

The V and J genes are TRBV24-1 and TRBJ2-1; D is ambiguous. The CDR3 has 13 amino acids. Germline values: CDR1 KGHDR, CDR2 SFDVKD. V shed 5 bases and J shed 6 bases, with 10 bases lying between them. Here the CDR3 reads CATSGDSLNEQFF. CDR3 DNA sequence: TGTGCCACCAGTGGCGACTCTCTCAATGAGCAGTTCTTC.

V and J are TRBV28 and TRBJ1-2; D ambiguous. The CDR3 runs 14 residues. Looked up from germline, CDR1 is MDHEN and CDR2 is SYDVKM. Trimming shortened V by 4 bases and J by 0 bases, and 9 bases separated the two germline ends. CDR3 amino acids: CASSYTATNYGYTF. CDR3 DNA sequence: TGTGCCAGCAGTTATACAGCCACTAACTATGGCTACACCTTC.

This sequence joins TRBV7-8 and TRBJ2-1; 12 bases are shared with TRBD2. The CDR3 is 15 residues long. The junction had 7 bases not matched to a gene; V was cut back by 5 bases and J by 8 bases. From germline, CDR1 is SGHVS and CDR2 FQNEAQ. This CDR3 is CASSVSGLAGDEQFF. DNA for the CDR3: TGTGCCAGCAGCGTCTCGGGACTAGCGGGTGATGAGCAGTTCTTC. Drawing the rest from reference TRBV7-8 and TRBJ2-1, the complete variable domain is GAGVSQSPRYKVAKRGQDVALRCDPISGHVSLFWYQQALGQGPEFLTYFQNEAQLDKSGLPSDRFFAERPEGSVSTLKIQRTQQEDSAVYLCASSVSGLAGDEQFFGPGTRLTVL.

This clonotype occurred many times. V usage is TRBV7-2 and J usage is TRBJ2-3, with D tentatively TRBD2 (6 bases). The CDR3 extends over 16 amino acids. V shed 7 bases and J shed 4 bases, with 21 bases lying between them. The germline V gene encodes CDR1 SGHTA and CDR2 FQGNSA. The CDR3 region is CASTIPARAGADTQYF. CDR3 bases: TGTGCCAGCACTATACCTGCACGAGCGGGTGCAGATACGCAGTATTTT.